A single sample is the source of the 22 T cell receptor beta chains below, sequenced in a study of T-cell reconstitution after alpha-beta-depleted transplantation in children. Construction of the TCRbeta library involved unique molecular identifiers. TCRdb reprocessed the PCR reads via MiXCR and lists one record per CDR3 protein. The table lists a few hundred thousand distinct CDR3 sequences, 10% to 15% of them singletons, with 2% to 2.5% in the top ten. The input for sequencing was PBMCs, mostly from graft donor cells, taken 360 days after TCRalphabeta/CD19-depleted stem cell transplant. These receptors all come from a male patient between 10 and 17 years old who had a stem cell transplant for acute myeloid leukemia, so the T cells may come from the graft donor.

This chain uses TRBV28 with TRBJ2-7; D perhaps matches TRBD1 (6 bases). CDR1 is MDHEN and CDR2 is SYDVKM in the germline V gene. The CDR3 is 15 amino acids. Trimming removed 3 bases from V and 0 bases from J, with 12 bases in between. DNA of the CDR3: TGTGCCAGCAGTTTGACAGGCCCCACCTCCTACGAGCAGTACTTC. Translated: CASSLTGPTSYEQYF.

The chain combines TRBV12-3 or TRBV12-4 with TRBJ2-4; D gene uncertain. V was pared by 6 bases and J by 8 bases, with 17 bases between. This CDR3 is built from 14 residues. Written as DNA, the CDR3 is TGTGCCAGCAGCCTGCCCCGTCCCCTGGACATTCAGTACTTC. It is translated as CASSLPRPLDIQYF.

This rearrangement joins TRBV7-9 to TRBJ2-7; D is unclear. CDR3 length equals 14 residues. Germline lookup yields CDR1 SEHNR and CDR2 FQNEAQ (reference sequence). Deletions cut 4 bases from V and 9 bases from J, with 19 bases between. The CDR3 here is CASSSLGLAPGQYF. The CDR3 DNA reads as TGTGCCAGCAGCTCCCTCGGCTTGGCCCCGGGGCAGTACTTC.

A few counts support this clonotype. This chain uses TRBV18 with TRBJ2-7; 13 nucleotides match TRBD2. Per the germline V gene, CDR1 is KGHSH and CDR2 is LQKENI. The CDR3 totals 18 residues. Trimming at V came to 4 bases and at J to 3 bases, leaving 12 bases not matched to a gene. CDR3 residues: CASSLTGLAGVNFYEQYF. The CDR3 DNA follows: TGTGCCAGCTCACTGACTGGACTAGCGGGAGTTAACTTCTACGAGCAGTACTTC.

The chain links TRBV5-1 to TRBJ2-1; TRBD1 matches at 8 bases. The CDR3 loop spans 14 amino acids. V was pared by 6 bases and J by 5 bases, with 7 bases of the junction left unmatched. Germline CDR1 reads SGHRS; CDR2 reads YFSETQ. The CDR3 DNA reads TGCGCCAGCACCCTGGACAGGGTGAACAATGAGCAGTTCTTC. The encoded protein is CASTLDRVNNEQFF.

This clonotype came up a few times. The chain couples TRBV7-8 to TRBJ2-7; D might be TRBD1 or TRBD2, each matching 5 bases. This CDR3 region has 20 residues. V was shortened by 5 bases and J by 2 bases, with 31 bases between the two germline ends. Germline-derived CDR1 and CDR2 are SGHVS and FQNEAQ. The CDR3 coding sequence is TGTGCCAGCAGCCCCGCGGGCCAGGAAATTCGGGCAGGGCTCCCCTACGAGCAGTACTTC. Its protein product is CASSPAGQEIRAGLPYEQYF.

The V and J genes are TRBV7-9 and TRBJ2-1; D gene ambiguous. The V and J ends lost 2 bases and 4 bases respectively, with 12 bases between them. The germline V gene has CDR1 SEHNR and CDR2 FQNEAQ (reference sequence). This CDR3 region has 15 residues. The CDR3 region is CASSLRQVLYNEQFF. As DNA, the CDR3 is TGTGCCAGCAGCTTAAGGCAGGTTCTATACAATGAGCAGTTCTTC.

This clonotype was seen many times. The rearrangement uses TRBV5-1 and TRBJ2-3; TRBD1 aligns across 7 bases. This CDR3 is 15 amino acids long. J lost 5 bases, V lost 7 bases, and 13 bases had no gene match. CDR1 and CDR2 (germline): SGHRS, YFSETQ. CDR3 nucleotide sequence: TGCGCCAGCGGGATGACAGGGTTAGAGGGAGATACGCAGTATTTT. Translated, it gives CASGMTGLEGDTQYF.

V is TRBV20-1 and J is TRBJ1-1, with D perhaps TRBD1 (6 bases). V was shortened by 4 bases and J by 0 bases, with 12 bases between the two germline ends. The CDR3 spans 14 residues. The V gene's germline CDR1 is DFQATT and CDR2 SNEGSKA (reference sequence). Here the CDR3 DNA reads TGCAGTGCTAAACCGGACAGTTTGAACACTGAAGCTTTCTTT. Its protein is CSAKPDSLNTEAFF.

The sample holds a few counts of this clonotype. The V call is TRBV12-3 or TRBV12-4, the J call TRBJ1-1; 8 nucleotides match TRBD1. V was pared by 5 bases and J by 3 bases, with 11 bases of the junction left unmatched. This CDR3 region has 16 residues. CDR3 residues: CASSPRTGRVDTEAFF. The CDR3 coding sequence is TGTGCCAGCAGTCCACGGACAGGGCGAGTTGACACTGAAGCTTTCTTT.

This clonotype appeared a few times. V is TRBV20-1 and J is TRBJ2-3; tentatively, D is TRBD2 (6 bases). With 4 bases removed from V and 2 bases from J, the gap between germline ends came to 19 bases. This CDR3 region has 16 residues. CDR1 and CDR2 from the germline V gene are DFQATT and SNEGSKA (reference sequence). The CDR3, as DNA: TGCAGTGCTAAGGACTATCCGAGTTCGAACACAGATACGCAGTATTTT. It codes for CSAKDYPSSNTDTQYF.

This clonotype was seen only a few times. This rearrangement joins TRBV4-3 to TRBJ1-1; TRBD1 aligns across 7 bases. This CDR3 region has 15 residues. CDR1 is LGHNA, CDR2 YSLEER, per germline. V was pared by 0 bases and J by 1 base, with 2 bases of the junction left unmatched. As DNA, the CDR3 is TGCGCCAGCAGCCAAGATCCAGGGGGGAACACTGAAGCTTTCTTT. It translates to CASSQDPGGNTEAFF.

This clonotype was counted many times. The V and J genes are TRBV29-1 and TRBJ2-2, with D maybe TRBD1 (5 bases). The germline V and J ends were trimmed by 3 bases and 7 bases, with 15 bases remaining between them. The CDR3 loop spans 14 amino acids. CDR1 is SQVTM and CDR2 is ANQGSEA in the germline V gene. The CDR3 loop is CSVDSQGWGGELFF. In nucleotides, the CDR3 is TGCAGCGTTGACTCCCAGGGTTGGGGCGGGGAGCTGTTTTTT.

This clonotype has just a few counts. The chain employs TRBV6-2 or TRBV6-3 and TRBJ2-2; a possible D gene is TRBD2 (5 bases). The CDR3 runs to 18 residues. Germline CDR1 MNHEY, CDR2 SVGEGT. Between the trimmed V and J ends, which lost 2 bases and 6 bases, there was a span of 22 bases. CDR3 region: CASSYPNSVTLVSGELFF. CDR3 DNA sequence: TGTGCCAGCAGTTACCCGAATAGCGTCACACTAGTATCCGGGGAGCTGTTTTTT.

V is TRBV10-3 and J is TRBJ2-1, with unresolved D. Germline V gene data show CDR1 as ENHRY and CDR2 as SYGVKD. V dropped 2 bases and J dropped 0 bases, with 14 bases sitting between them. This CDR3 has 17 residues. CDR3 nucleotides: TGTGCCATCAGTGAGCGCGGAAAGCGCCGCTCCTACAATGAGCAGTTCTTC. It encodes CAISERGKRRSYNEQFF.

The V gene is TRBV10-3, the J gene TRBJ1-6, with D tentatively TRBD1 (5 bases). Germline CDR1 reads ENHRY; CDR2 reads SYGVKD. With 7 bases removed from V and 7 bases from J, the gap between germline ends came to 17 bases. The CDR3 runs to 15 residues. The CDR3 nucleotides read TGTGCCATCAAGGTCGCGGCTGGGGACAATTCACCCCTCCACTTT. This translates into CAIKVAAGDNSPLHF.

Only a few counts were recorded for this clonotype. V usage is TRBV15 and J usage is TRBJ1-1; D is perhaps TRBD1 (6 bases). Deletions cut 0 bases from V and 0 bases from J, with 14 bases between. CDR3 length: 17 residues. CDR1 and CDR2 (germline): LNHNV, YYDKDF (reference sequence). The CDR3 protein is CATSREGGQRMNTEAFF. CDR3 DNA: TGTGCCACCAGCAGAGAGGGGGGACAACGAATGAACACTGAAGCTTTCTTT.

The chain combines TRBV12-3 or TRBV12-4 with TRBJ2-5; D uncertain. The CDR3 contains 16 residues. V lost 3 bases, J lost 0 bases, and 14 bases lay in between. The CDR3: CASSFLGNSYQETQYF. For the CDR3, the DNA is TGTGCCAGCAGTTTCCTTGGAAACTCGTACCAAGAGACCCAGTACTTC.

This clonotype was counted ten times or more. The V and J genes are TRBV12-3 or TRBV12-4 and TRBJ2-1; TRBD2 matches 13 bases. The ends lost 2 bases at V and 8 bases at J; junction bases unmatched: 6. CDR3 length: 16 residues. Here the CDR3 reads CASSLFTSGRAHEQFF. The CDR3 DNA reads TGTGCCAGCAGTTTATTTACTAGCGGGAGGGCCCATGAGCAGTTCTTC.

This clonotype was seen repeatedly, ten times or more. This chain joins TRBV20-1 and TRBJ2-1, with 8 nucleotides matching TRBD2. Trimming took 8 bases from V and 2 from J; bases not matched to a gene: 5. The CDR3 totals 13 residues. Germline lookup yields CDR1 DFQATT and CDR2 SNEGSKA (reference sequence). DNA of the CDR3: TGCAGTCAAGAGCGGGAGACCTACAATGAGCAGTTCTTC. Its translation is CSQERETYNEQFF.

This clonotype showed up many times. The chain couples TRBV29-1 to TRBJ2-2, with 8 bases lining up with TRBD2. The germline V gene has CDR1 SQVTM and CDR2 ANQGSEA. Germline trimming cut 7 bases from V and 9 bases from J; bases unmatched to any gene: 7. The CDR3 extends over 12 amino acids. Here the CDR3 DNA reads TGCAGCGCGGGGGGGACCTTCAGGGAGCTGTTTTTT. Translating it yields CSAGGTFRELFF.

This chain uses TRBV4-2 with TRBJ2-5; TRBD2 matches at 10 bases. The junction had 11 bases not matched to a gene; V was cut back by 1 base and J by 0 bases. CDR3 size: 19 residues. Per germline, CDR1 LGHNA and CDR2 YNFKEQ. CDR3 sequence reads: CASSQVPPTSGFDQETQYF. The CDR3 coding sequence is TGTGCCAGCAGCCAAGTTCCCCCGACTAGCGGGTTCGACCAAGAGACCCAGTACTTC.